One sample yielded the 5 T cell receptor beta chains listed below, sequenced in a study of blood T cell repertoires in COVID-19. Only in-frame clones appear in the TCRdb table, and some are missing; sequencing was by immunoSEQ multiplex PCR. The sample shows 200,000 to 300,000 clones, roughly 90% of them seen only once. Sequencing was done on a sample of peripheral blood. The receptor set was obtained from a man in his fifties or sixties who had recovered from COVID-19.

This sequence joins TRBV13 and TRBJ2-7, with TRBD1 identical over 11 bases. Germline lookup yields CDR1 PRHDT and CDR2 FYEKMQ (reference sequence). Unmatched junction bases numbered 4, after V lost 4 bases and J lost 5 bases. The length of the CDR3 is 14 residues. The CDR3 protein is CASSYRDRGDEQYF. CDR3 sequence (DNA): TGTGCCAGCAGCTACCGGGACAGGGGGGACGAGCAGTACTTC.

The chain recombines TRBV14 with TRBJ2-2; D is perhaps TRBD1 (6 bases). Trimming shortened V by 0 bases and J by 1 base, and 12 bases separated the two germline ends. The CDR3 consists of 17 residues. CDR1 and CDR2 from the germline V gene are SGHDN and FVKESK. The CDR3 nucleotides read TGTGCCAGCAGCCAAGATATGGGGGCCTTGAACACCGGGGAGCTGTTTTTT. This codes for CASSQDMGALNTGELFF.

The chain is built from TRBV16 and TRBJ1-4, with D perhaps TRBD1 (5 bases). The CDR3 totals 14 residues. V was trimmed by 1 base and J by 4 bases, leaving 7 bases between them. Germline CDR1 is KGHSY and CDR2 is FQNENV. The CDR3 reads CASSQFGGNEKLFF. The DNA for the CDR3 is TGTGCCAGCAGCCAATTCGGGGGTAATGAAAAACTGTTTTTT.

The V and J genes are TRBV19 and TRBJ2-5; TRBD2 might be the D (6 bases). V was cut by 7 bases and J by 3 bases, with 12 bases left in between. The CDR3 loop spans 13 amino acids. CDR1 and CDR2 (germline): LNHDA, SQIVND (reference sequence). The CDR3 spells CASTEEGKETQYF. The CDR3 nucleotides read TGTGCCAGTACCGAGGAGGGTAAAGAGACCCAGTACTTC.

The V call is TRBV1, the J call TRBJ1-4; the D call in the table, TRBD1, was not verified against the DNA. TRBV1 is listed as a pseudogene. The CDR3 consists of 21 residues. For the CDR3, the DNA is TGCACCGGCCGATGCTGTCTACAGGGGACGAACCCCCCACCCACGGATGAAAAACTGTTTTTT. It is translated as CTGRCCLQGTNPPPTDEKLFF.